This TCR beta chain was captured by sequencing in a study of tumor and adjacent non-tumor tissue in lung cancer. About the research overall: Stage I to III disease affected ten to eleven men and roughly 5 women aged about 31 to 76.

This clonotype has a count of ten or more. TCRbeta libraries were built with three rounds of nested PCR, modified from ARM-PCR. MiXCR, run by TCRdb on the multiplex PCR reads, gives a single entry per CDR3 protein. In the table there are more than 85,000 distinct CDR3 sequences, around 75% of which are singletons. Germline-derived CDR1 and CDR2 are DFQATT and SNEGSKA (reference sequence). The CDR3 loop spans 11 amino acids. Trimming took 0 bases from V and 5 from J, leaving 3 bases between them. This sample's RNA came from whole unsorted tissue. The receptor was isolated from a woman aged 55-69 years with non-small cell lung cancer. The sample taken for sequencing was lung tumor tissue. The genes are TRBV20-1 and TRBJ2-3, with D unresolved. CDR3 nucleotides: TGCAGTGCTAGAGAAGGAGATACGCAGTATTTT. Protein product: CSAREGDTQYF.